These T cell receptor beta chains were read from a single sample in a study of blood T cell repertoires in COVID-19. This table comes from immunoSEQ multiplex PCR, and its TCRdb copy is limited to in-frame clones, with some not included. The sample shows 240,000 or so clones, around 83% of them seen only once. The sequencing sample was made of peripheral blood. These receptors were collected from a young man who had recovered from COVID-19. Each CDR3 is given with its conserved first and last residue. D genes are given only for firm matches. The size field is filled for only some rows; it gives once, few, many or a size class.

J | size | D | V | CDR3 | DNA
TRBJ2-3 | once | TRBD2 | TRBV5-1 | CASSLAGRLTDTQYF | TGCGCCAGCAGCTTGGCCGGGAGGCTCACAGATACGCAGTATTTT
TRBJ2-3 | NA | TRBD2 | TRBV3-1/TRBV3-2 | CASSQEGLAGGTDTQYF | TGTGCCAGCAGCCAAGAAGGACTAGCGGGGGGCACAGATACGCAGTATTTT
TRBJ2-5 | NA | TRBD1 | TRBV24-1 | CATSSGTGRQETQYF | TGTGCCACCTCGTCCGGGACAGGGCGACAAGAGACCCAGTACTTC
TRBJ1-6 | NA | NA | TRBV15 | CATSNSGPYSPLHF | TGTGCCACCAGCAACTCAGGTCCTTACTCACCCCTCCACTTT
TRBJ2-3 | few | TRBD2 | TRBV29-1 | CSCVGGSTDTQYF | TGCAGCTGCGTGGGAGGGAGCACAGATACGCAGTATTTT
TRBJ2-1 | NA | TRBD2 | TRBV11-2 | CASSLALAGGNEQFF | TGTGCCAGCAGCTTAGCCCTAGCGGGGGGGAATGAGCAGTTCTTC
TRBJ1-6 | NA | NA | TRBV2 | CASSIGPGKDSPLHF | TGTGCCAGCAGTATTGGTCCGGGTAAGGATTCGCCCCTCCACTTT
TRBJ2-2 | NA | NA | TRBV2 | CASSESAGELFF | TGTGCCAGCAGTGAAAGCGCCGGGGAGCTGTTTTTT
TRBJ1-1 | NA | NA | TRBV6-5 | CASSRGFGSEAFF | TGTGCCAGCAGTAGGGGATTCGGGAGCGAAGCTTTCTTT
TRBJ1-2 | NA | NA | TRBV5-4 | CASSPRPWTDNNYGYTF | TGTGCCAGCAGCCCTCGCCCCTGGACAGATAATAACTATGGCTACACCTTC
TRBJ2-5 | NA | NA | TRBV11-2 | CASSPFVNLETQYF | TGTGCCAGCAGCCCCTTCGTAAATCTGGAGACCCAGTACTTC
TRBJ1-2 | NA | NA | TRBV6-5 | CATSQAAGGYTF | TGTGCCACCTCCCAAGCCGCGGGCGGCTACACCTTC
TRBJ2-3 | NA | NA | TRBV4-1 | CASSHVSNGDTQYF | TGCGCCAGCAGCCATGTTTCTAACGGGGATACGCAGTATTTT
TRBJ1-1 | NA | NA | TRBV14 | CASTKRQVGVGHEAFF | TGTGCCAGCACCAAAAGACAAGTCGGCGTGGGCCATGAAGCTTTCTTT
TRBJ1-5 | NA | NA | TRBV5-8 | CASSLGQFDQPQHF | TGTGCCAGCAGCTTAGGACAGTTTGATCAGCCCCAGCATTTT
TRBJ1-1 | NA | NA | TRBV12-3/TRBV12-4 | CASSPAEAPEAFF | TGTGCCAGCAGTCCCGCGGAGGCACCTGAAGCTTTCTTT
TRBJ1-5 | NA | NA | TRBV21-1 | CASSKERGLSNQPQHF | TGTGCCAGCAGCAAAGAGCGAGGGCTAAGCAATCAGCCCCAGCATTTT
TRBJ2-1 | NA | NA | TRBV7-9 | CASSPESGGSYNEQFF | TGTGCCAGCAGCCCGGAATCGGGTGGCTCCTACAATGAGCAGTTCTTC